Presented here are 18 T cell receptor beta chains from one specimen sequenced in a study of blood T cells in healthy people across ages. For the second PCR, which ran for about 7 to 11 cycles, a sample-barcoded 5' primer and a J-beta primer mix were used. TCRdb reprocessed the 5' RACE reads via MiXCR and lists one record per CDR3 protein. The sample lists hundreds of thousands of distinct CDR3 sequences; around 25% were seen once. The sample was also linked to a second study, of T cells of mothers and their children.

Sequencing was carried out using blood. The source is a boy aged 10-17 years in good health.

This clonotype has only a few counts. The V and J genes are TRBV2 and TRBJ2-5, with D perhaps matching TRBD2 (5 bases). Per germline, CDR1 SNHLY and CDR2 FYNNEI. The CDR3 covers 15 residues. The ends were cut back, 6 bases at V and 4 bases at J, with 18 bases in the middle. As DNA, the CDR3 is TGTGCCAGCAGGCCGACTACCCTAGGAGGAGAGACCCAGTACTTC. Its translation is CASRPTTLGGETQYF.

As for this clonotype: One junction end does not reproduce the germline sequence, and a read error may be involved. V is TRBV5-1 and J is TRBJ2-3; the D is unclear. Germline CDR1 SGHRS, CDR2 YFSETQ. The length of the CDR3 is 14 residues. CDR3 loop: CASSSLSSTDTQYF. The CDR3 bases are TGTGCCAGCAGCTCCTTAAGTAGCACAGATACGCAGTATTTT.

This clonotype was seen only a few times. The chain recombines TRBV9 with TRBJ1-3; 7 nucleotides align to TRBD1. Looked up from germline, CDR1 is SGDLS and CDR2 is YYNGEE. The CDR3 consists of 18 residues. J lost 0 bases, V lost 4 bases, and 13 bases had no gene match. CDR3 loop: CASSMGQTPLRSGNTIYF. CDR3 nucleotide sequence: TGTGCCAGCAGCATGGGACAGACACCTCTCCGCTCTGGAAACACCATATATTTT. Combining the CDR3 with reference TRBV9 and TRBJ1-3 gives the whole variable domain DSGVTQTPKHLITATGQRVTLRCSPRSGDLSVYWYQQSLDQGLQFLIQYYNGEERAKGNILERFSAQQFPDLHSELNLSSLELGDSALYFCASSMGQTPLRSGNTIYFGEGSWLTVV.

This clonotype showed up just a few times. The gene calls are TRBV29-1 and TRBJ1-1; 7 bases agree with TRBD1. The junction had 8 bases not matched to a gene; V was cut back by 6 bases and J by 4 bases. The CDR3 extends over 13 amino acids. Germline assignment: CDR1 SQVTM and CDR2 ANQGSEA. CDR3 bases: TGCAGCGTGGATGACAGGGAGGGCACTGAAGCTTTCTTT. It codes for CSVDDREGTEAFF.

The V gene is TRBV7-9, the J gene TRBJ1-2; perhaps TRBD1 as D (6 bases). V was shortened by 5 bases and J by 0 bases, with 13 bases between the two germline ends. Per germline, CDR1 SEHNR and CDR2 FQNEAQ (reference sequence). The CDR3 extends over 15 amino acids. The CDR3 reads CASSPWDTPNYGYTF. The CDR3 DNA reads as TGTGCCAGCAGCCCGTGGGACACCCCTAACTATGGCTACACCTTC.

The sample holds a few counts of this clonotype. The chain couples TRBV7-9 to TRBJ2-5, with D perhaps TRBD1 (6 bases). CDR1 and CDR2 (germline): SEHNR, FQNEAQ (reference sequence). The CDR3 has 16 amino acids. The ends were cut back, 5 bases at V and 4 bases at J, with 20 bases in the middle. CDR3 nucleotide sequence: TGTGCCAGCAGCCCGATGGACAGTGAGTGGAGAGAGACCCAGTACTTC. Its translation is CASSPMDSEWRETQYF.

This clonotype showed up many times. At one end the junction does not follow the germline gene, possibly because of a read error. The V gene is TRBV5-1, the J gene TRBJ2-7; maybe TRBD1 (5 bases). Germline loops: CDR1 SGHRS, CDR2 YFSETQ. The CDR3 spans 13 residues. CDR3 in DNA: TGTGCCAGCAGCCCGGGTAGGGGCTACGAGCAGTACTTC. Residues: CASSPGRGYEQYF.

At least ten counts were recorded for this clonotype. The V and J genes are TRBV20-1 and TRBJ2-1, with 13 nucleotides matching TRBD2. The CDR3 consists of 13 residues. Germline V gene data show CDR1 as DFQATT and CDR2 as SNEGSKA (reference sequence). V was pared by 5 bases and J by 11 bases, with 6 bases of the junction left unmatched. The DNA for the CDR3 is TGCAGTGCTTCACTAGCGGGAGGGCCAAAGCAGTTCTTC. It encodes CSASLAGGPKQFF.

The chain recombines TRBV10-3 with TRBJ2-7, with 10 bases identical to TRBD2. The CDR3 consists of 15 residues. Trimming took 4 bases from V and 6 from J; bases not matched to a gene: 9. The germline CDR1 and CDR2 sequences are ENHRY and SYGVKD. The CDR3: CAISVGLAGAREQYF. CDR3 sequence (DNA): TGTGCCATCAGTGTAGGGCTAGCGGGAGCTCGCGAGCAGTACTTC.

The V gene is TRBV4-3, the J gene TRBJ1-1; 7 bases are a match to TRBD1. The length of the CDR3 is 15 residues. With 0 bases clipped from V and 1 base from J, the junction kept 2 bases outside the gene matches. Per the germline V gene, CDR1 is LGHNA and CDR2 is YSLEER. The CDR3 sequence is CASSQDRTGNTEAFF. The CDR3 DNA reads as TGCGCCAGCAGCCAAGATCGGACAGGGAACACTGAAGCTTTCTTT.

The V call is TRBV3-1, the J call TRBJ2-7; 7 bases line up with TRBD1. With 4 bases clipped from V and 3 bases from J, the junction kept 9 bases outside the gene matches. The CDR3 runs 15 residues. The germline V gene encodes CDR1 LGHDT and CDR2 YNNKEL (reference sequence). The CDR3 region is CASSRSDRDRYEQYF. DNA of the CDR3: TGTGCCAGCAGCCGTTCTGACAGGGACCGCTACGAGCAGTACTTC.

This clonotype was counted between two and nine times. The chain links TRBV7-9 to TRBJ2-5; maybe TRBD2 (7 bases). The CDR3 is 16 residues long. Deletions cut 0 bases from V and 7 bases from J, with 18 bases between. Germline CDR1 is SEHNR and CDR2 is FQNEAQ (reference sequence). The CDR3 sequence is CASSLAWPQRGGTQYF. CDR3 DNA sequence: TGTGCCAGCAGCTTAGCCTGGCCCCAAAGGGGGGGGACCCAGTACTTC.

For this clonotype: Germline and junction disagree at one end, which may indicate a read error. The chain couples TRBV7-8 to TRBJ2-5; 8 bases align to TRBD1. The J call is doubtful: the DNA matches TRBJ2-7 better. The germline CDR1 and CDR2 sequences are SGHVS and FQNEAQ. This CDR3 contains 15 residues. CDR3 region: CASGLVDRAKYEQYF. DNA of the CDR3: TGTGCCAGCGGCTTAGTGGACAGGGCGAAATACGAGCAGTACTTC.

The rearrangement joins TRBV5-1 to TRBJ2-3; D is uncertain. Per germline, CDR1 SGHRS and CDR2 YFSETQ. This CDR3 is built from 14 residues. Trimming pared 3 bases from V and 2 bases from J, leaving 10 bases between. CDR3 sequence reads: CASSSDSPTDTQYF. CDR3 DNA: TGCGCCAGCAGCTCGGATAGTCCCACAGATACGCAGTATTTT.

This clonotype was recorded a few times. This chain uses TRBV29-1 with TRBJ2-5; D remains unclear. This CDR3 has 13 residues. V lost 0 bases and J 0 bases, leaving 5 bases between the germline ends. Germline values: CDR1 SQVTM, CDR2 ANQGSEA. The CDR3 region has the DNA TGCAGCGTTGAAGACGGCAACCAAGAGACCCAGTACTTC. Its translation: CSVEDGNQETQYF.

This clonotype appeared a few times. The chain combines TRBV9 with TRBJ2-4; 10 bases agree with TRBD1. The V and J ends lost 0 bases and 6 bases, in that order; junction bases with no gene match: 3. Germline V lookup: CDR1 SGDLS, CDR2 YYNGEE. The CDR3 runs 15 residues. CDR3 in amino acids: CASSVGQGARNIQYF. The CDR3 region has the DNA TGTGCCAGCAGCGTAGGACAGGGGGCAAGAAACATTCAGTACTTC.

V and J are TRBV4-1 and TRBJ2-4, with a weak D call TRBD1 (5 bases). In germline, CDR1 is MGHRA, CDR2 YSYEKL. The CDR3 is 13 amino acids. The germline V and J ends were trimmed by 1 base and 8 bases, with 9 bases remaining between them. CDR3 DNA sequence: TGCGCCAGCAGCCAAGTCCTACAGGACATTCAGTACTTC. Protein sequence: CASSQVLQDIQYF.

This clonotype was counted a few times. V is TRBV2 and J is TRBJ2-2; D may be TRBD2 (6 bases). Germline values: CDR1 SNHLY, CDR2 FYNNEI. V was shortened by 6 bases and J by 3 bases, with 17 bases between the two germline ends. The CDR3 spans 16 residues. CDR3: CASRGLWQRDTGELFF. The DNA for the CDR3 is TGTGCCAGCAGGGGCTTGTGGCAGCGGGACACCGGGGAGCTGTTTTTT.